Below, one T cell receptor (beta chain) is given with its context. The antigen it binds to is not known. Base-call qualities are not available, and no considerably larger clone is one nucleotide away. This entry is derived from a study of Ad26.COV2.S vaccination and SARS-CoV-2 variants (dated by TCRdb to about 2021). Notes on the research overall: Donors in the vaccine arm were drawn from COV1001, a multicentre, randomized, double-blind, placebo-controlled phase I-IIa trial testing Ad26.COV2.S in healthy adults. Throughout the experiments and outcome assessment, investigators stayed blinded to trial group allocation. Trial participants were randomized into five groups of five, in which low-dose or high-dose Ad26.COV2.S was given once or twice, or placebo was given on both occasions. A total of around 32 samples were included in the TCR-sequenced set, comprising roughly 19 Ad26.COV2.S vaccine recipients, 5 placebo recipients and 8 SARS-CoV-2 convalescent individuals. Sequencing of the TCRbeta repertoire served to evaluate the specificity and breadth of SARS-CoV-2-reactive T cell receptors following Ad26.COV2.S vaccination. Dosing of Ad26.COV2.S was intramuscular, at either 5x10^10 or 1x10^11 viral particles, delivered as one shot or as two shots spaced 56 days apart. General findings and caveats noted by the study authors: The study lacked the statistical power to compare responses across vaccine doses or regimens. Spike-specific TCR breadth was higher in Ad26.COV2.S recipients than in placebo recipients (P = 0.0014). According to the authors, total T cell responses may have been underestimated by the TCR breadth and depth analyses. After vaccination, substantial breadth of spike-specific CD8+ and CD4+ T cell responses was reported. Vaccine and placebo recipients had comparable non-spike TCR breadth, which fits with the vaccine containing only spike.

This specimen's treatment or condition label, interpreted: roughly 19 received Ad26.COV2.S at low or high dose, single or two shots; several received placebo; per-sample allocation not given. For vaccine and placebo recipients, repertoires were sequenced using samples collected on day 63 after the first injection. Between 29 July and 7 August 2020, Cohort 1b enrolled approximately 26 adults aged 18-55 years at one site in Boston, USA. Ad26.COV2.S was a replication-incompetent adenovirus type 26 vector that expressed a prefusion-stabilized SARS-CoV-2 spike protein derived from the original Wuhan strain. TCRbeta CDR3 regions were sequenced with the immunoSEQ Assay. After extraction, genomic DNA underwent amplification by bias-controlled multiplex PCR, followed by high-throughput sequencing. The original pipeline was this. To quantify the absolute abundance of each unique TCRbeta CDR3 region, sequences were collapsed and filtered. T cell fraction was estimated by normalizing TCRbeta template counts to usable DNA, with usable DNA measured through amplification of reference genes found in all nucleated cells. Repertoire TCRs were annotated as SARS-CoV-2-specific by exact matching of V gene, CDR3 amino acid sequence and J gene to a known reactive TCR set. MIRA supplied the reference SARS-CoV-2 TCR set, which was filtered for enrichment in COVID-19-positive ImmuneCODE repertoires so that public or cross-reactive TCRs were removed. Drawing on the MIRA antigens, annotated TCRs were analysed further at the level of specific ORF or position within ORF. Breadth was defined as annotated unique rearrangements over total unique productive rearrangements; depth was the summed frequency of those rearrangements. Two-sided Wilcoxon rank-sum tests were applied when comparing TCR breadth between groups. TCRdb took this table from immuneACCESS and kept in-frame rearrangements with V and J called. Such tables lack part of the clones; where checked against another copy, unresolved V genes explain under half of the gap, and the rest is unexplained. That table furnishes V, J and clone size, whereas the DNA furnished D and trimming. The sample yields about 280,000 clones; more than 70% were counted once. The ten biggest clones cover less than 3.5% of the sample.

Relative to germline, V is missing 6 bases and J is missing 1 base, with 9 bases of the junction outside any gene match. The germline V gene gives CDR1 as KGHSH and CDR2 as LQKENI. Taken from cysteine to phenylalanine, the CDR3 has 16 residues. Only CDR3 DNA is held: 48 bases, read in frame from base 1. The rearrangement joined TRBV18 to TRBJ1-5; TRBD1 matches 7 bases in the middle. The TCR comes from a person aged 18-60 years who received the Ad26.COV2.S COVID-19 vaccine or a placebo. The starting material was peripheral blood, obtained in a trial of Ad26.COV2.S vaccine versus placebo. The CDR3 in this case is CASSPDRAMSNQPQHF. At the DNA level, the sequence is TGTGCCAGCTCTCCCGACAGGGCTATGAGCAATCAGCCCCAGCATTTT.